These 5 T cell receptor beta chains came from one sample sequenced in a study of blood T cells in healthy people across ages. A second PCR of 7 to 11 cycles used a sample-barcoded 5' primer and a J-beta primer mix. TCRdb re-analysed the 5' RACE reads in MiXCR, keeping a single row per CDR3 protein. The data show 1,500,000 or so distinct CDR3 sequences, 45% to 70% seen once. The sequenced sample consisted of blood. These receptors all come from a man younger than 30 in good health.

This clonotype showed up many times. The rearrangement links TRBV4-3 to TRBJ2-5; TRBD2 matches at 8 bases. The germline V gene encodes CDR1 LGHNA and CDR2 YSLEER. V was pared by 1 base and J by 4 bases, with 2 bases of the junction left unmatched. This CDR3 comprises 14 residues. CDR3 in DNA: TGCGCCAGCAGCCAAGGTCTAGCGGGAGAGACCCAGTACTTC. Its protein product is CASSQGLAGETQYF.

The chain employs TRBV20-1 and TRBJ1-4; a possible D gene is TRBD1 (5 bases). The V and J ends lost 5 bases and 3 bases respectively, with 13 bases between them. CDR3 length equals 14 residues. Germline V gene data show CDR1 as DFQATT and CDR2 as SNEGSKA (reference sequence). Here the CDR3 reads CSASQGVANEKLFF. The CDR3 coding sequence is TGCAGTGCTTCCCAGGGAGTAGCTAATGAAAAACTGTTTTTT.

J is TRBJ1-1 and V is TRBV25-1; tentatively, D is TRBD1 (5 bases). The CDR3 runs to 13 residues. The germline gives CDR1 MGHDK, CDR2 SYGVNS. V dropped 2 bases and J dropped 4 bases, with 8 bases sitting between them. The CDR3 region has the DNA TGTGCCAGCAGTGAAGAGGGGAGCACTGAAGCTTTCTTT. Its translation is CASSEEGSTEAFF. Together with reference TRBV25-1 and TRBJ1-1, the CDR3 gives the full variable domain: EADIYQTPRYLVIGTGKKITLECSQTMGHDKMYWYQQDPGMELHLIHYSYGVNSTEKGDLSSESTVSRIRTEHFPLTLESARPSHTSQYLCASSEEGSTEAFFGQGTRLTVV.

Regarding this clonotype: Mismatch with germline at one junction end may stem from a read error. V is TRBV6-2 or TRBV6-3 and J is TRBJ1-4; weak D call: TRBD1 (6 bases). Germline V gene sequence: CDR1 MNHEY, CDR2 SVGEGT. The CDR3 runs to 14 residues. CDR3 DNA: TGTGCCAGCGCTACAGGGAGAACTGATGAAAAACTGTTTTTT. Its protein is CASATGRTDEKLFF.

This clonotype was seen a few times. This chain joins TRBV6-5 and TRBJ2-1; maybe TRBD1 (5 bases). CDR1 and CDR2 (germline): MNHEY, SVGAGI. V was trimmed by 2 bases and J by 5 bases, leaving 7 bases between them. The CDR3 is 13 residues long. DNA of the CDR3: TGTGCCAGCAGTTACGGACAACACAATGAGCAGTTCTTC. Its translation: CASSYGQHNEQFF.